This T cell receptor (beta chain) was recovered during a study of T-cell memory formation after mild COVID-19 (dated by TCRdb to about 2021). Broadly, across the study: TCR sequence clusters from the two donors were found to be largely donor specific. Longitudinal TCRalpha and TCRbeta repertoire sequencing tracked T-cell clones expanding and contracting after mild COVID-19 in two donors. The cohort was made up of two young adult volunteers, one female and one male, who were previously healthy.

This clonotype appeared a few times. Which antigen it targets is not known. There are no base qualities to consult, and no much larger clone falls within one base. The germline V gene sets CDR1 to SGHDT and CDR2 to YYEEEE. From its cysteine to its phenylalanine, the CDR3 spans 15 amino acids. Of all the DNA, just the CDR3 is kept, 45 bases in frame from base 1. Trimming takes 0 bases from V and 4 bases from J, and the germline ends sit 11 bases apart. Broader findings and caveats from the paper: SARS-CoV-2 specificity was not confirmed for the second-wave clones peaking on day 37. Clones contracting from day 15 to 85 had balanced CD4/CD8 phenotypes, while a second wave expanding from day 15 to 37 was biased towards CD4+. Only a couple of mild cases were covered in the study, and larger cohorts including severe cases with pre-infection samples were considered necessary. Contracting CD4+ clones were found mainly in CM and EM memory subsets, while CD8+ clones were enriched in EMRA. The detection of some responding clones in pre-infection memory suggests that pre-existing cross-reactive memory T cells joined the SARS-CoV-2 response.

The data were produced on an Illumina NovaSeq 6000. TCRalpha and TCRbeta cDNA libraries were built by 5'RACE with constant-segment primers, adding sample barcodes and unique molecular identifiers. Trizol reagent was used to extract RNA from every sample. Libraries were amplified in two PCR steps, with a second sample barcode and Illumina TruSeq adapters added in the second step. Libraries were sequenced on an Illumina NovaSeq with 2 x 150 bp paired-end reads. The original methods were these. Reads were demultiplexed and collapsed into UMI-guided consensus sequences with migec v1.2.7. With mixcr v2.1.11, UMI consensuses were aligned to TRA and TRB V and J templates and assembled into clonotypes. A clonotype was counted as expanded or contracted only when both edgeR and NoisET called the clonotype significant, with the noise models trained on biological replicates. For edgeR calls, the cutoffs were a false discovery rate-adjusted p below 0.01 and a log2 fold-change threshold of 1. PCA with hierarchical clustering of max-normalized trajectories of the 1000 most abundant clonotypes was used as exploratory dynamics analysis. Separately sequenced CD4+ and CD8+ repertoires were used to assign the CD4 or CD8 phenotype of responding clones. The public reads were reanalyzed by TCRdb: fastp trimming at Q25, MiXCR alignment, in-frame beta chains only. Merged by CDR3 protein, the rows form single entries marked with the most common genes and DNA. These V and J calls are TCRdb output, not the study's own analysis. The sample table shows hundreds of thousands of distinct CDR3 sequences, and about a fifth are seen once. In total, the top ten clones hold approximately 12% of the sample.

PBMCs were isolated by Ficoll-Paque density gradient centrifugation. This receptor was obtained from an adult woman who had mild COVID-19 (a few samples of this study predate the infection). The sample titles of this study are shuffled in the database, so cell type and time point are left out; the donor was told from shared clones. Sample: PBMCs or a T cell subset sorted from them (not recorded which). The rearrangement combines TRBV5-6 with TRBJ2-1; too little of a D gene remains to name it. CDR3 loop: CASSLGLDFYNEQFF. The sequence in DNA is TGTGCCAGCAGCTTGGGGCTAGACTTTTACAATGAGCAGTTCTTC.